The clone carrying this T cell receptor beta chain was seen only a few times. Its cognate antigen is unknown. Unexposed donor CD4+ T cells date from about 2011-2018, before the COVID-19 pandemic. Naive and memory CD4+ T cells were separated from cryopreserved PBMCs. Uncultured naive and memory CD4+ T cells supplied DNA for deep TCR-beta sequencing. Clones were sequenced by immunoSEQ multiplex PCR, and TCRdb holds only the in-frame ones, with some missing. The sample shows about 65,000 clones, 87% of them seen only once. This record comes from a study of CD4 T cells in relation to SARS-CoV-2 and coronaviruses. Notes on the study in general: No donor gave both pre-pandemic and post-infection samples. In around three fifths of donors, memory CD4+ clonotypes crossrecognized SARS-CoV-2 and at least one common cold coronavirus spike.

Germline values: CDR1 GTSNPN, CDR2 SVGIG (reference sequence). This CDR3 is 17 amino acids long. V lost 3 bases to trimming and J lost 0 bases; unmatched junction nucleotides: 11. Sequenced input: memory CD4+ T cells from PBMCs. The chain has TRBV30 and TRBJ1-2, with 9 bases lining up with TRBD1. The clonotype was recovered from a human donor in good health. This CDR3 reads CAWRRPGQGNTNYGYTF. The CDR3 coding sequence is TGTGCCTGGAGAAGGCCGGGACAGGGAAACACTAACTATGGCTACACCTTC.